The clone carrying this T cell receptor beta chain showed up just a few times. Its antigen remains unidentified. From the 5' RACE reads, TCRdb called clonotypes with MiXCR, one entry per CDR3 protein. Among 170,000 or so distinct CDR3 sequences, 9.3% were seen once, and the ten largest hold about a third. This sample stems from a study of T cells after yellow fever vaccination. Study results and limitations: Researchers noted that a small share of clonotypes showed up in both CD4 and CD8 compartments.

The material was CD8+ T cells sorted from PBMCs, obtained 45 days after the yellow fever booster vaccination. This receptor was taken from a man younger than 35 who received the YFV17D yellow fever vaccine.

The CDR3 nucleotides read TGTGCCAGCACCCTCCCCGACGGCTTCACAGATACGCAGTATTTT. This encodes CASTLPDGFTDTQYF. This chain uses TRBV7-9 with TRBJ2-3; D is ambiguous. Per the germline V gene, CDR1 is SEHNR and CDR2 is FQNEAQ (reference sequence). The CDR3 runs to 15 residues. V was clipped by 7 bases and J by 2 bases, with 16 bases between them.